This TCR beta chain was obtained from a study of naive CD8 T cells in extremely preterm neonates. Study outcomes and limitations: Preterm neonates had significantly lower iChao1 richness than other age groups.

Germline CDR1 and CDR2: SGHTA and FQGNSA. The CDR3 is made up of 17 amino acids. V shed 1 base, J shed 5 bases, and the junction held 10 bases outside the gene matches. The assay was immunoSEQ multiplex PCR, and TCRdb's table has in-frame clones only and misses some. The top ten hold more than 0.45% of the sample, which has under 9,500 clones, about 90% seen once. Of note for this clone: Its antigen remains unknown.

Elective cesarean births at 37-41 weeks, without labor or membrane rupture, supplied the cord blood. The sample holds sorted live naive CD8+ CD45RA+CCR7+ T cells. This receptor was identified in a newborn in good health. This chain joins TRBV7-2 and TRBJ2-3; 9 bases are shared with TRBD2. Source material: naive CD8+ T cells from cord blood. In DNA form, the CDR3 reads TGTGCCAGCAGCTTAGTAAGTGCGGGAGGGCCTAGAGATACGCAGTATTTT. Protein: CASSLVSAGGPRDTQYF. The whole variable domain, filled in from reference TRBV7-2 and TRBJ2-3, reads GAGVSQSPSNKVTEKGKDVELRCDPISGHTALYWYRQSLGQGLEFLIYFQGNSAPDKSGLPSDRFSAERTGGSVSTLTIQRTQQEDSAVYLCASSLVSAGGPRDTQYFGPGTRLTVL.